This TCR beta chain derives from a study of blood T cell repertoires in COVID-19. Across the study: From the United States, Italy and Spain came samples of acute and convalescent COVID-19.

Here immunoSEQ multiplex PCR was the method, and the copy in TCRdb shows in-frame clones only, minus some. Among over 120,000 clones, nearly 85% were seen once, and the ten largest hold 44%. V shed 6 bases, J shed 2 bases, and the junction held 9 bases outside the gene matches. The CDR3 is 15 residues long. Germline V CDR1 and CDR2: MNHNY, SVGAGI (reference sequence). V usage is TRBV6-6 and J usage is TRBJ2-5; 7 bases are shared with TRBD1. The source of this sequence is a human donor in a cohort sampled during active COVID-19. Sequences were obtained from peripheral blood. In DNA, the CDR3 is TGTGCCAGCAGAGACCGGGACAGAATACAAGAGACCCAGTACTTC. It encodes CASRDRDRIQETQYF.